The source of this TCR beta chain is a study of blood T cell repertoires in COVID-19. The wider study: Material from acute and convalescent COVID-19 was sourced from the United States, Italy and Spain.

This table comes from immunoSEQ multiplex PCR, and its TCRdb copy is limited to in-frame clones, with some not included. The sample shows about 240,000 clones, approximately 83% of them seen only once. The CDR3 is 15 amino acids. Looked up from germline, CDR1 is MNHEY and CDR2 is SVGAGI. The germline V and J ends were trimmed by 2 bases and 2 bases, with 11 bases remaining between them. Sequencing was carried out using peripheral blood. The receptor was derived from a woman between 25 and 40 years old who had recovered from COVID-19. The chain has TRBV6-5 and TRBJ2-3, with D tentatively TRBD2 (6 bases). DNA of the CDR3: TGTGCCAGCAGTTACGCGGCGGGGATCACAGATACGCAGTATTTT. Encoded protein: CASSYAAGITDTQYF.